The entry below describes one T cell receptor beta chain. Its antigen remains unknown. This entry belongs to a study of cytomegalovirus exposure and HLA in healthy donors. The V and J ends lost 6 bases and 4 bases, in that order; junction bases with no gene match: 8. This CDR3 is built from 14 residues. Germline CDR1 is PRHDT and CDR2 is FYEKMQ (reference sequence). The primer mix had 60 Vbeta and 13 Jbeta primers. Profiling relied on immunoSEQ multiplex PCR, and the TCRdb table lists in-frame clones only, not all of them. The sample records about 90,000 clones, 76% being singletons. Findings and caveats of the study: Investigators reported around 150 TCR beta chains as tied to cytomegalovirus. It was likely that a cluster of highly shared sequence variants was a sequencing artifact.

Healthy people donating bone marrow made up the donors. The sequence came from a woman aged 55 to 70 in good health and CMV-seropositive. Material: PBMCs. This chain joins TRBV13 and TRBJ1-2, with 7 bases matching TRBD1. CDR3 DNA: TGTGCCAGCAGACATACAGGGGAATCCTATGGCTACACCTTC. This codes for CASRHTGESYGYTF.